The 14 T cell receptor beta chains below all came from one sample that was sequenced in a study of human T cells and chemical hapten exposure. The sample's time point: pre-sensitization, week 0. The treatment here: therapeutic diphenylcyclopropenone sensitization with weekly scalp DPC. TCRdb analysed the RACE reads with MiXCR anew, one entry per CDR3 protein. The profile covers some 400,000 distinct CDR3 sequences, with roughly 4.6% appearing a single time and roughly 2.6% taken by the ten largest. The material sequenced was whole blood, taken in connection with sensitization to the hapten diphenylcyclopropenone (DPC). These receptors all come from a woman in her fifties or sixties with alopecia areata. Some clones in this sample may be carry-over from other donors' samples.

This clonotype was counted many times. This chain connects TRBV16 to TRBJ2-1; 11 nucleotides agree with TRBD1. V lost 4 bases, J lost 13 bases, and 6 bases stayed unmatched. This CDR3 comprises 13 residues. Germline CDR1 reads KGHSY; CDR2 reads FQNENV. For the CDR3, the DNA is TGTGCCAGCAGCCGGACAGGGGGCTTCGGTCAGTTCTTC. Protein sequence: CASSRTGGFGQFF.

This clonotype was seen a handful of times. The chain uses TRBV29-1 and TRBJ1-1; TRBD1 agrees at 8 bases. CDR3 size: 13 residues. CDR1 and CDR2 (germline): SQVTM, ANQGSEA. V was clipped by 6 bases and J by 11 bases; unmatched bases: 14. The CDR3 sequence is CSVVIQGGSSAFF. CDR3 coding DNA: TGCAGCGTGGTAATACAGGGGGGGTCTTCGGCTTTCTTT.

The sample holds many counts of this clonotype. The chain joins TRBV7-2 to TRBJ1-2; the D is unclear. Per germline, CDR1 SGHTA and CDR2 FQGNSA. Trimming removed 5 bases at V and 12 bases at J, with 22 bases between. The CDR3 is 14 residues long. The CDR3 loop is CASSRSVGPALHTF. CDR3 in DNA: TGTGCCAGCAGCCGTTCCGTTGGGCCGGCCCTACACACCTTC.

This clonotype was found a few times. V is TRBV9 and J is TRBJ2-7; 11 bases align to TRBD1. This CDR3 region has 16 residues. With V trimmed by 4 bases and J by 0 bases, 6 bases remained unmatched. CDR1 and CDR2 from the germline V gene are SGDLS and YYNGEE. The CDR3 DNA is TGTGCCAGCAGCCCCGGGACAGGGGGGAGCTCCTACGAGCAGTACTTC. Translating gives CASSPGTGGSSYEQYF.

Ten or more counts support this clonotype. The chain links TRBV7-9 to TRBJ2-3; 10 nucleotides line up with TRBD2. V lost 5 bases to trimming and J lost 7 bases; unmatched junction nucleotides: 9. The CDR3 has 15 amino acids. Per the germline V gene, CDR1 is SEHNR and CDR2 is FQNEAQ (reference sequence). The CDR3 coding sequence is TGTGCCAGCAGCCCCCCCAGCGGGGGGGGAAATACGCAGTATTTT. This encodes CASSPPSGGGNTQYF. The complete variable domain, with remaining parts taken from reference TRBV7-9 and TRBJ2-3, reads DTGVSQNPRHKITKRGQNVTFRCDPISEHNRLYWYRQTLGQGPEFLTYFQNEAQLEKSRLLSDRFSAERPKGSFSTLEIQRTEQGDSAMYLCASSPPSGGGNTQYFGPGTRLTVL.

This clonotype was seen repeatedly, ten times or more. The rearrangement links TRBV6-2 or TRBV6-3 to TRBJ1-5; D is possibly TRBD1 (6 bases). The germline V and J ends were trimmed by 10 bases and 11 bases, with 15 bases remaining between them. The CDR3 has 11 residues. The germline V gene encodes CDR1 MNHEY and CDR2 SVGEGT. This CDR3 is CATSLGGSQHF. The CDR3 DNA follows: TGTGCCACCTCTTTGGGGGGCTCCCAGCATTTT.

The table lists this clonotype with many counts. CDR3: CSAAVGGNEQFF. As DNA, the CDR3 is TGCAGCGCTGCGGTGGGCGGAAATGAGCAGTTCTTC. V is TRBV29-1 and J is TRBJ2-1; D unclear. Germline-derived CDR1 and CDR2 are SQVTM and ANQGSEA. The CDR3 runs to 12 residues. V gave up 7 bases and J gave up 7 bases, with 14 bases separating them.

The chain uses TRBV29-1 and TRBJ1-1; D is uncertain. Trimming pared 6 bases from V and 6 bases from J, leaving 14 bases between. The CDR3 length is 12 residues. Germline CDR1 reads SQVTM; CDR2 reads ANQGSEA. The CDR3 is CSVQTPGAEAFF. The CDR3 region has the DNA TGCAGCGTCCAGACTCCGGGCGCTGAAGCTTTCTTT.

Many counts were recorded for this clonotype. V is TRBV6-5 and J is TRBJ2-4, with D perhaps matching TRBD1 (5 bases). Germline V CDR1 and CDR2: MNHEY, SVGAGI. This CDR3 is built from 17 residues. The ends were cut back, 5 bases at V and 0 bases at J, with 17 bases in the middle. The CDR3 loop reads CASSPTDRNLAKNIQYF. The CDR3 bases are TGTGCCAGCAGTCCCACCGACAGAAACCTAGCCAAAAACATTCAGTACTTC.

This clonotype showed up just a few times. The genes are TRBV4-2 and TRBJ2-1; D possibly corresponds to TRBD2 (5 bases). Germline loops: CDR1 LGHNA, CDR2 YNFKEQ. This CDR3 is 16 amino acids long. Trimming took 4 bases from V and 8 from J, leaving 21 bases between them. The CDR3 DNA reads TGTGCCAGCAGCCCTTGGGATCGCGCCGGGGTCTATGAGCAGTTCTTC. Translation: CASSPWDRAGVYEQFF.

The V call is TRBV20-1, the J call TRBJ1-1; D gene ambiguous. This CDR3 is 14 amino acids long. Looked up from germline, CDR1 is DFQATT and CDR2 is SNEGSKA (reference sequence). V lost 5 bases, J lost 1 base, and 14 bases lay in between. The CDR3 sequence: CSAGLDARNTEAFF. The CDR3 bases are TGCAGTGCTGGACTGGACGCTCGGAACACTGAAGCTTTCTTT.

This clonotype has just a few counts. The V and J genes are TRBV4-3 and TRBJ1-1; TRBD1 matches at 9 bases. The CDR3 runs to 17 residues. With 2 bases clipped from V and 1 base from J, the junction kept 8 bases outside the gene matches. Germline V lookup: CDR1 LGHNA, CDR2 YSLEER. The CDR3 spells CASSQRHGQGTNTEAFF. The CDR3 DNA is TGCGCCAGCAGCCAAAGGCACGGACAGGGGACGAACACTGAAGCTTTCTTT.

The sample holds many counts of this clonotype. The J gene is TRBJ2-7, the V gene TRBV5-6; TRBD1 matches 8 bases. Germline V CDR1 and CDR2: SGHDT, YYEEEE. With V trimmed by 4 bases and J by 5 bases, 8 bases remained unmatched. There are 14 residues in the CDR3. CDR3: CASSRGQGFDEQYF. For the CDR3, the DNA is TGTGCCAGCAGCCGAGGACAGGGCTTCGACGAGCAGTACTTC. Together with reference TRBV5-6 and TRBJ2-7, the CDR3 gives the full variable domain: DAGVTQSPTHLIKTRGQQVTLRCSPKSGHDTVSWYQQALGQGPQFIFQYYEEEERQRGNFPDRFSGHQFPNYSSELNVNALLLGDSALYLCASSRGQGFDEQYFGPGTRLTVT.

The V and J genes are TRBV28 and TRBJ1-5; 9 bases match TRBD1. The V gene's germline CDR1 is MDHEN and CDR2 SYDVKM. With 6 bases clipped from V and 4 bases from J, the junction kept 4 bases outside the gene matches. The CDR3 extends over 14 amino acids. CDR3 nucleotide sequence: TGTGCCAGCAGGACAGGGGGAGGTAATCAGCCCCAGCATTTT. Translating gives CASRTGGGNQPQHF.